These 17 T cell receptor beta chains originate from one sample sequenced in a study of blood T cells in healthy people across ages. Next came a second PCR, run for roughly 6 to 11 cycles, which used a sample-barcoded 5' primer along with a J-beta primer mix. MiXCR was run by TCRdb on the 5' RACE reads, yielding one entry per CDR3 protein. The sample gives about 780,000 distinct CDR3 sequences, about 42% of which show up once; 18% is in the top ten. Sequenced input: blood. The receptors come from a man at least 80 years old in good health.

The gene calls are TRBV11-3 and TRBJ2-7, with no clear D. The germline CDR1 and CDR2 sequences are SGHNT and YENEEA. The CDR3 consists of 14 residues. Trimming cost V 6 bases and J 2 bases, with 14 bases left between them. CDR3 sequence: CASSLNALTYEQYF. The CDR3 DNA follows: TGTGCCAGCAGTCTCAACGCCCTAACCTACGAGCAGTACTTC.

As concerns this clonotype: A much bigger clone sits one base away, suggesting this may be a read error. V is TRBV7-2 and J is TRBJ2-1; 7 bases are shared with TRBD2. The CDR3 sequence is 12 residues long. The ends lost 7 bases at V and 13 bases at J; junction bases unmatched: 10. CDR1 SGHTA and CDR2 FQGNSA come from the germline V gene. CDR3: CASKETSPSQFF. Written as DNA, the CDR3 is TGTGCCAGCAAAGAGACTAGCCCATCCCAGTTCTTC.

The DNA for the CDR3 is TGTGCCAGCAGTCAGCGGGGGGGCCTGTTGGAGACCCAGTACTTC. This codes for CASSQRGGLLETQYF. This chain connects TRBV27 to TRBJ2-5; 10 nucleotides match TRBD2. This CDR3 comprises 15 residues. Germline lookup yields CDR1 MNHEY and CDR2 SMNVEV (reference sequence). V lost 5 bases and J lost 5; bases outside the gene matches: 8.

On this clonotype itself: This may arise from a read error, as a much more abundant clone is one base away. The rearrangement uses TRBV7-3 and TRBJ2-3; the D gene is possibly TRBD2 (6 bases). The CDR3 has 13 amino acids. Germline V lookup: CDR1 SGHTA, CDR2 FQGTGA. Between the trimmed V and J ends, which lost 4 bases and 5 bases, there was a span of 10 bases. The CDR3 sequence: CASSSPGEDTQYF. CDR3 in DNA: TGTGCCAGCAGCTCGCCGGGGGAAGATACGCAGTATTTT.

This clonotype showed up just a few times. The chain recombines TRBV7-9 with TRBJ2-3; tentatively, D is TRBD2 (5 bases). Germline V gene sequence: CDR1 SEHNR, CDR2 FQNEAQ (reference sequence). Deletions cut 5 bases from V and 3 bases from J, with 12 bases between. CDR3 length: 14 residues. In DNA, the CDR3 is TGTGCCAGCAGCATGCGGGCTGGGACAGATACGCAGTATTTT. Its translation: CASSMRAGTDTQYF.

The rearrangement uses TRBV24-1 and TRBJ2-5; no firm D call. This CDR3 is built from 14 residues. V was pared by 3 bases and J by 4 bases, with 11 bases between. CDR1 is KGHDR and CDR2 is SFDVKD in the germline V gene. CDR3 nucleotide sequence: TGTGCCACCAGTGATATAAGGGAAGGAGAGACCCAGTACTTC. This gives the protein CATSDIREGETQYF.

As regards this clonotype: This may stem from a read error, because a much larger clone lies one nucleotide away. This chain connects TRBV5-1 to TRBJ2-1; TRBD2 might be the D (6 bases). Germline V lookup: CDR1 SGHRS, CDR2 YFSETQ. This CDR3 comprises 15 residues. Trimming left V 3 bases short and J 10 bases short, with 20 bases between. CDR3 bases: TGCGCCAGCAGCTCTATCTCCGGGAGTTCCTACGAGCAGTTCTTC. Residues: CASSSISGSSYEQFF.

The V call is TRBV11-1, the J call TRBJ2-5; D unresolved. The ends were cut back, 1 base at V and 11 bases at J, with 14 bases in the middle. CDR1 and CDR2 (germline): SGHAT, FQDESV (reference sequence). CDR3 length equals 13 residues. The CDR3 DNA sequence: TGTGCCAGCAGCTTAGGGAACTACAATGAGCAGTACTTC. Protein product: CASSLGNYNEQYF.

The J gene is TRBJ2-7, the V gene TRBV7-2; D remains unclear. The germline V and J ends were trimmed by 1 base and 1 base, with 8 bases remaining between them. CDR1 is SGHTA and CDR2 is FQGNSA in the germline V gene. This CDR3 comprises 14 residues. As DNA, the CDR3 is TGTGCCAGCAGCTTAGAAACACCTTCCTACGAGCAGTACTTC. Translated: CASSLETPSYEQYF.

The CDR3: CSVPGQGVWNTEAFF. The CDR3 region has the DNA TGCAGCGTGCCGGGACAGGGTGTCTGGAACACTGAAGCTTTCTTT. The V and J genes are TRBV29-1 and TRBJ1-1, with 9 bases aligning to TRBD1. Per the germline V gene, CDR1 is SQVTM and CDR2 is ANQGSEA. Losses at the gene ends were 6 bases for V and 1 base for J; bases not matched to a gene: 9. CDR3 length equals 15 residues.

The rearrangement uses TRBV12-3 or TRBV12-4 and TRBJ2-5; D may be TRBD2 (5 bases). The J call could be wrong; TRBJ2-7 is a better fit for the DNA end. The CDR3 totals 12 residues. CDR3 sequence reads: CASSFFRGEQYF. The CDR3 bases are TGTGCCAGCAGTTTTTTCCGGGGCGAGCAGTACTTC.

This clonotype was seen a few times. The rearrangement uses TRBV7-2 and TRBJ2-3; TRBD2 is a possible D gene (6 bases). The CDR3 loop spans 14 amino acids. Germline V gene sequence: CDR1 SGHTA, CDR2 FQGNSA. V dropped 4 bases and J dropped 3 bases, with 11 bases sitting between them. In nucleotides, the CDR3 is TGTGCCAGCAGCTCGGGGGTTGAAACAGATACGCAGTATTTT. This translates into CASSSGVETDTQYF. Full variable domain (missing parts from reference TRBV7-2 and TRBJ2-3): GAGVSQSPSNKVTEKGKDVELRCDPISGHTALYWYRQSLGQGLEFLIYFQGNSAPDKSGLPSDRFSAERTGGSVSTLTIQRTQQEDSAVYLCASSSGVETDTQYFGPGTRLTVL.

The sample holds a few counts of this clonotype. J is TRBJ2-3 and V is TRBV7-9; no firm D call. Looked up from germline, CDR1 is SEHNR and CDR2 is FQNEAQ (reference sequence). This CDR3 is built from 12 residues. V shed 6 bases and J shed 6 bases, with 10 bases lying between them. The CDR3 sequence is CASSPSRDTQYF. The CDR3 nucleotides read TGTGCCAGCAGTCCCAGTCGGGATACGCAGTATTTT. The full variable domain, completed using reference TRBV7-9 and TRBJ2-3, is DTGVSQNPRHKITKRGQNVTFRCDPISEHNRLYWYRQTLGQGPEFLTYFQNEAQLEKSRLLSDRFSAERPKGSFSTLEIQRTEQGDSAMYLCASSPSRDTQYFGPGTRLTVL.

Comment on this clonotype: A much bigger clone sits one base away, suggesting this may be a read error. This chain connects TRBV20-1 to TRBJ2-1, with 11 bases aligning to TRBD2. The CDR3 runs to 14 residues. Germline V gives CDR1 DFQATT, CDR2 SNEGSKA (reference sequence). The CDR3 DNA is TGCAGTGCTGAGACTAGCGGGACTTACAATGTGCAGTTCTTC. This codes for CSAETSGTYNVQFF.

CDR3 protein: CSGATGSSYEQYF. The DNA of the CDR3 is TGCAGCGGGGCTACAGGGAGCTCCTACGAGCAGTACTTC. The rearrangement uses TRBV29-1 and TRBJ2-7, with TRBD1 as a possible D gene (6 bases). CDR1 is SQVTM, CDR2 ANQGSEA, per germline. CDR3 length: 13 amino acids. V was shortened by 7 bases and J by 0 bases, with 13 bases between the two germline ends.

The chain carries TRBV28 and TRBJ2-2; 9 bases are shared with TRBD1. Germline lookup yields CDR1 MDHEN and CDR2 SYDVKM. V gave up 3 bases and J gave up 6 bases; unmatched junction bases: 5. This CDR3 is 15 amino acids long. The CDR3 coding sequence is TGTGCCAGCAGTTTCCGGGACAGGGTAGCCGGGGAGCTGTTTTTT. Residues: CASSFRDRVAGELFF.

This clonotype was found a few times. CDR3: CASSFRTGGNNEQFF. CDR3 nucleotide sequence: TGCGCCAGCAGCTTCAGAACAGGGGGCAACAATGAGCAGTTCTTC. The chain has TRBV5-1 and TRBJ2-1; 9 nucleotides match TRBD1. The germline V gene encodes CDR1 SGHRS and CDR2 YFSETQ. V lost 2 bases to trimming and J lost 5 bases; unmatched junction nucleotides: 5. The CDR3 covers 15 residues.